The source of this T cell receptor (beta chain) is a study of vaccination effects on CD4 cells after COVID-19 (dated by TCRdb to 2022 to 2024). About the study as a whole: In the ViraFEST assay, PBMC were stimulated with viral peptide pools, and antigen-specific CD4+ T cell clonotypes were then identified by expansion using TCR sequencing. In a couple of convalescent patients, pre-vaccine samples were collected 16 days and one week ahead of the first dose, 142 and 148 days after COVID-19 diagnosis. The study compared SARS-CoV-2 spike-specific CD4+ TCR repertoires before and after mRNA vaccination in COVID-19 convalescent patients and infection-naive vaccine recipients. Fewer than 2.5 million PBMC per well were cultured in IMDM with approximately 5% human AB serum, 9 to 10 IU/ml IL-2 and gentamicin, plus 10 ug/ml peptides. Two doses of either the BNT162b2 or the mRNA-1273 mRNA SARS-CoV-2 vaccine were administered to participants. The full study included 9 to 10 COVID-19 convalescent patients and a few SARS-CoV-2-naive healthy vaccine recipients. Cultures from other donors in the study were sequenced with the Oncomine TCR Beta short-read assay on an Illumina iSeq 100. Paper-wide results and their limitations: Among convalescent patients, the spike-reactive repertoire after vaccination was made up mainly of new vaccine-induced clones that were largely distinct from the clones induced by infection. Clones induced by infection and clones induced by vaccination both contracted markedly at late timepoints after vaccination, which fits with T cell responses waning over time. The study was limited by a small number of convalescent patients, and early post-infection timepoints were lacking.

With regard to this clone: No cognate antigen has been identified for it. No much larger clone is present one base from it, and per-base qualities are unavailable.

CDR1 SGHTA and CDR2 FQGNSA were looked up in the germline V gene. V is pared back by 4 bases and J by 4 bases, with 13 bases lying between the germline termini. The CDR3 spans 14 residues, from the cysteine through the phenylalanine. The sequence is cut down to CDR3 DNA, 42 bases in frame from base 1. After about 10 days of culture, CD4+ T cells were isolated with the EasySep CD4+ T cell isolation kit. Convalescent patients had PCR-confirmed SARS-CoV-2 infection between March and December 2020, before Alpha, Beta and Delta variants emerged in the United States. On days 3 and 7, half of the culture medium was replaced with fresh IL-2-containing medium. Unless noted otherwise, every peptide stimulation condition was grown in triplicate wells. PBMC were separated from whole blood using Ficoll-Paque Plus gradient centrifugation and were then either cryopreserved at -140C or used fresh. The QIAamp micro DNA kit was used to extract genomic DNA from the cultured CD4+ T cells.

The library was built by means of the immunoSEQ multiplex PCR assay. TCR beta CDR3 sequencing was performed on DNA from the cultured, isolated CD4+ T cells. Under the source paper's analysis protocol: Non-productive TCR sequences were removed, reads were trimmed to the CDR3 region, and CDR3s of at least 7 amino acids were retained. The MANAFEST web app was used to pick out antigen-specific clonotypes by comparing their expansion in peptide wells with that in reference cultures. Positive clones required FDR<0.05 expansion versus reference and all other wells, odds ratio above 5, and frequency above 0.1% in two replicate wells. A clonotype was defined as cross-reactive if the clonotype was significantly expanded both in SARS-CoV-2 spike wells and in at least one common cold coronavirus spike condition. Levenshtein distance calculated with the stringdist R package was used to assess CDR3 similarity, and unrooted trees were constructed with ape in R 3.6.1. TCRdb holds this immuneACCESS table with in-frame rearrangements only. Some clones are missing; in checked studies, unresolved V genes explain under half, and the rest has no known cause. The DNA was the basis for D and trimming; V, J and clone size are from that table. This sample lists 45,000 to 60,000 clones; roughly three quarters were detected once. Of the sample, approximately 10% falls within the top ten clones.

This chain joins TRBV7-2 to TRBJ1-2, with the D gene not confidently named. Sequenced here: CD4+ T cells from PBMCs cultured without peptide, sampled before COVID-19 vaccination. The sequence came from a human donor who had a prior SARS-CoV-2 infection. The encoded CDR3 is CASSSVDWGYGYTF. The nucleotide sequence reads TGTGCCAGCAGCTCAGTGGACTGGGGCTATGGCTACACCTTC.